One and the same sample provided the 24 T cell receptor beta chains below, sequenced in a study of T cells in Graves' hyperthyroidism and ophthalmopathy. Using RNA transcripts as the source, TCR beta CDR3 regions were amplified. TCR CDR3 underwent first-round RT-PCR with the HTBI primer set. TCRdb reprocessed the multiplex PCR reads with MiXCR, giving one entry per CDR3 protein. The data show about 380,000 distinct CDR3 sequences, roughly 14% seen once. The sample taken for sequencing was blood. The receptors here all came from a woman aged 55-69 years with Graves' hyperthyroidism.

This clonotype was counted ten times or more. The rearrangement uses TRBV5-6 and TRBJ2-3; 7 nucleotides line up with TRBD2. This CDR3 comprises 17 residues. Germline V gives CDR1 SGHDT, CDR2 YYEEEE. V was pared by 5 bases and J by 0 bases, with 12 bases of the junction left unmatched. The CDR3 region has the DNA TGTGCCAGCAGAAGGTTGGGGCGGGAGAAGAGCACAGATACGCAGTATTTT. Protein product: CASRRLGREKSTDTQYF.

This clonotype was counted many times. V is TRBV24-1 and J is TRBJ2-5, with TRBD1 identical over 8 bases. Germline V lookup: CDR1 KGHDR, CDR2 SFDVKD. The CDR3 is 16 amino acids. The V segment lost 3 bases and the J segment 5 bases; nucleotides outside the gene matches: 10. CDR3 nucleotide sequence: TGTGCCACCAGTGATACCAGGACAGGGTTCGGGGAGACCCAGTACTTC. Its protein is CATSDTRTGFGETQYF.

This clonotype occurred many times. V and J are TRBV2 and TRBJ2-7; D unclear. CDR3 length equals 11 residues. The V and J ends lost 5 bases and 4 bases respectively, with 6 bases between them. CDR1 SNHLY and CDR2 FYNNEI come from the germline V gene. CDR3 coding DNA: TGTGCCAGCAGTACAGAGTACGAGCAGTACTTC. This encodes CASSTEYEQYF.

V and J are TRBV12-3 or TRBV12-4 and TRBJ2-5, with 8 bases lining up with TRBD1. The CDR3 runs to 15 residues. V trimming: 5 bases; J trimming: 6 bases; junction bases outside the gene matches: 11. CDR3 sequence: CASSRMGTGWKTQYF. The CDR3 DNA is TGTGCCAGCAGTCGGATGGGGACAGGTTGGAAGACCCAGTACTTC.

This clonotype was picked up one time. A much larger clone lies a single base off, so this may be a read error. The chain employs TRBV15 and TRBJ1-2; D not resolved. CDR1 and CDR2 from the germline V gene are LNHNV and YYDKDF (reference sequence). CDR3 length: 13 amino acids. DNA for the CDR3: TGTGCCACCAGCAGGCCAAACAAAAATGGCTTCACCTTC. Translation: CATSRPNKNGFTF.

This clonotype appeared many times. The chain uses TRBV27 and TRBJ2-1; either TRBD1 or TRBD2 may supply D (5 bases each). CDR3 length: 14 amino acids. Germline assignment: CDR1 MNHEY and CDR2 SMNVEV (reference sequence). Between the trimmed V and J ends, which lost 2 bases and 7 bases, there was a span of 12 bases. The CDR3 DNA follows: TGTGCCAGCAGTTTAGAGGGGAGCTGGAATGAGCAGTTCTTC. It yields the protein CASSLEGSWNEQFF.

This clonotype was observed at least ten times. The rearrangement links TRBV28 to TRBJ2-7; no clear D gene. Germline-derived CDR1 and CDR2 are MDHEN and SYDVKM. The V end was cut by 1 base, the J end by 0 bases, with 13 bases between. There are 16 residues in the CDR3. The CDR3 DNA reads as TGTGCCAGCAGTTTATATCTAAGCAGCAGCTCCTACGAGCAGTACTTC. Residues: CASSLYLSSSSYEQYF.

At least ten counts were recorded for this clonotype. The chain combines TRBV7-9 with TRBJ2-1; tentative D call: TRBD1 (6 bases). The ends were cut back, 5 bases at V and 8 bases at J, with 22 bases in the middle. Germline CDR1 reads SEHNR; CDR2 reads FQNEAQ (reference sequence). CDR3 size: 16 residues. The CDR3 nucleotides are TGTGCCAGCAGCCAGAGGGACACACGGACCAGGGATGAGCAGTTCTTC. As protein: CASSQRDTRTRDEQFF.

This clonotype was seen at least ten times. V and J are TRBV12-3 or TRBV12-4 and TRBJ1-4; 7 nucleotides line up with TRBD1. V lost 3 bases and J lost 7; bases outside the gene matches: 5. CDR3 length equals 14 residues. The CDR3 here is CASSLSGGGEKLFF. DNA for the CDR3: TGTGCCAGCAGTTTGTCAGGGGGAGGTGAAAAACTGTTTTTT.

The table lists this clonotype with many counts. V and J are TRBV2 and TRBJ1-6; a weak D match, TRBD1 (5 bases). The ends were cut back, 8 bases at V and 8 bases at J, with 10 bases in the middle. The germline V gene has CDR1 SNHLY and CDR2 FYNNEI. The CDR3 extends over 12 amino acids. DNA of the CDR3: TGTGCCAGCGGGACGGTTGATTCACCCCTCCACTTT. It yields the protein CASGTVDSPLHF.

This clonotype came up a few times. This chain uses TRBV27 with TRBJ2-2, with 8 bases fitting TRBD2. J lost 7 bases, V lost 3 bases, and 10 bases had no gene match. The CDR3 sequence is 16 residues long. In germline, CDR1 is MNHEY, CDR2 SMNVEV (reference sequence). In DNA, the CDR3 is TGTGCCAGCAGTTTTCTAGGGACTAGAGAAAGCGGGGAGCTGTTTTTT. It translates to CASSFLGTRESGELFF.

This clonotype was seen at least ten times. The genes are TRBV7-3 and TRBJ2-1, with 10 bases matching TRBD2. The CDR3 has 15 amino acids. V was clipped by 5 bases and J by 8 bases; unmatched bases: 9. From germline, CDR1 is SGHTA and CDR2 FQGTGA. CDR3 sequence reads: CASSPIASGSYEQFF. The CDR3 region has the DNA TGTGCCAGCAGCCCAATAGCTAGCGGGAGTTATGAGCAGTTCTTC.

In this sample, this clonotype turned up many times. The genes are TRBV20-1 and TRBJ2-7, with a weak D call TRBD2 (5 bases). CDR3 length equals 11 residues. Deletions cut 6 bases from V and 6 bases from J, with 12 bases between. Germline V gene data show CDR1 as DFQATT and CDR2 as SNEGSKA (reference sequence). The CDR3: CSAAKTIEQYF. DNA for the CDR3: TGCAGTGCCGCGAAGACTATCGAGCAGTACTTC.

DNA for the CDR3: TGTGCTAGTGGTTTGGGAGCGGGGCGGGAAACCTACGAGCAGTACTTC. As protein: CASGLGAGRETYEQYF. The chain has TRBV12-5 and TRBJ2-7; TRBD2 matches at 7 bases. The CDR3 spans 16 residues. Per the germline V gene, CDR1 is LGHNT and CDR2 is FRNRAP. The V and J ends lost 1 base and 2 bases, in that order; junction bases with no gene match: 8.

This clonotype was counted at least ten times. The chain carries TRBV5-5 and TRBJ2-7; the D is unclear. CDR1 and CDR2 from the germline V gene are SGHKS and YYEKEE (reference sequence). This CDR3 spans 14 amino acids. Trimming removed 5 bases at V and 9 bases at J, with 21 bases between. The CDR3 loop is CASRYPGPDKGQYF. CDR3 nucleotide sequence: TGTGCCAGCAGATATCCCGGGCCCGACAAGGGGCAGTACTTC.

This clonotype was found many times. V usage is TRBV12-3 or TRBV12-4 and J usage is TRBJ1-2; D call uncertain. V was trimmed by 4 bases and J by 0 bases, leaving 15 bases between them. The CDR3 is 16 residues long. For the CDR3, the DNA is TGTGCCAGCAGTTCCCCAGAGTCCTCAGCTAACTATGGCTACACCTTC. As protein: CASSSPESSANYGYTF.

Concerning this clonotype itself: This could be a read error, since a much larger clone is one nucleotide away. Likely a read error: the CDR3 ends without its conserved phenylalanine or tryptophan. The CDR3: CASSEGAGLGYTL. CDR3 in DNA: TGTGCCAGCAGTGAAGGGGCAGGGCTTGGCTACACCCTC. The chain combines TRBV2 with TRBJ1-2, with D perhaps matching TRBD1 (5 bases). CDR1 and CDR2 (germline): SNHLY, FYNNEI. Trimming took off 1 base at V and 7 bases at J, with 10 bases between the two ends. CDR3 length: 13 amino acids.

This clonotype was counted at least ten times. The V gene is TRBV29-1, the J gene TRBJ1-1; D gene unclear. Germline lookup yields CDR1 SQVTM and CDR2 ANQGSEA. V shed 2 bases and J shed 5 bases, with 12 bases lying between them. The CDR3 is 13 amino acids. CDR3 DNA: TGCAGCGTTGAAACGGGAATTGGTACTGAAGCTTTCTTT. Its translation is CSVETGIGTEAFF.

J is TRBJ1-5 and V is TRBV6-1; D gene ambiguous. The CDR3 consists of 14 residues. The germline V and J ends were trimmed by 0 bases and 1 base, with 4 bases remaining between them. Germline V gene data show CDR1 as MNHNS and CDR2 as SASEGT. CDR3 region: CASSEARSNQPQHF. The DNA for the CDR3 is TGTGCCAGCAGTGAAGCGCGGAGCAATCAGCCCCAGCATTTT.

Details on this clonotype: This may come from a read error, since a much larger clone is one base off. The chain joins TRBV27 to TRBJ2-2; TRBD2 matches 10 bases. Germline V lookup: CDR1 MNHEY, CDR2 SMNVEV (reference sequence). Losses at the gene ends were 4 bases for V and 4 bases for J; bases not matched to a gene: 3. The CDR3 has 15 amino acids. CDR3: CASSSSGRFTGELFF. The CDR3 coding sequence is TGTGCCAGCAGTTCTAGCGGGAGATTCACCGGGGAGCTGTTTTTT.

This clonotype was recorded many times. The J gene is TRBJ1-2, the V gene TRBV5-1; D possibly corresponds to TRBD1 (6 bases). V dropped 2 bases and J dropped 7 bases, with 12 bases sitting between them. The germline V gene has CDR1 SGHRS and CDR2 YFSETQ. The CDR3 is 13 residues long. The CDR3 DNA sequence: TGCGCCAGCAGCTTTACAGGGAATCCTGGCTACACCTTC. As protein: CASSFTGNPGYTF.

This clonotype was detected only a few times. One end of the junction fails to match germline, which may point to a read error. The V call is TRBV19, the J call TRBJ1-3, with a possible D match to TRBD1 (5 bases). Germline V gene data show CDR1 as LNHDA and CDR2 as SQIVND (reference sequence). The length of the CDR3 is 14 residues. The DNA of the CDR3 is TGTGCCAGTAGTATTCAAGGGGCTGGAAGCACCATATATTTT. This codes for CASSIQGAGSTIYF.

The CDR3 is CASSMEADTQYF. In DNA form, the CDR3 reads TGTGCCAGCAGTATGGAGGCAGATACGCAGTATTTT. This sequence joins TRBV2 and TRBJ2-3; D possibly corresponds to TRBD2 (5 bases). The germline CDR1 and CDR2 sequences are SNHLY and FYNNEI. Deletions cut 5 bases from V and 4 bases from J, with 7 bases between. The CDR3 has 12 amino acids.

Comment on this clonotype: A much bigger clone sits one base away, suggesting this may be a read error. The chain is built from TRBV6-1 and TRBJ2-1; D perhaps matches TRBD2 (11 bases). The CDR3 totals 19 residues. The V gene's germline CDR1 is MNHNS and CDR2 SASEGT. CDR3 DNA: TGTGCCAGCAGTCGGACAGGGGGGTTTAGCGGGAGGGCCTACGATGAGCAGTTCTTC. It yields the protein CASSRTGGFSGRAYDEQFF.